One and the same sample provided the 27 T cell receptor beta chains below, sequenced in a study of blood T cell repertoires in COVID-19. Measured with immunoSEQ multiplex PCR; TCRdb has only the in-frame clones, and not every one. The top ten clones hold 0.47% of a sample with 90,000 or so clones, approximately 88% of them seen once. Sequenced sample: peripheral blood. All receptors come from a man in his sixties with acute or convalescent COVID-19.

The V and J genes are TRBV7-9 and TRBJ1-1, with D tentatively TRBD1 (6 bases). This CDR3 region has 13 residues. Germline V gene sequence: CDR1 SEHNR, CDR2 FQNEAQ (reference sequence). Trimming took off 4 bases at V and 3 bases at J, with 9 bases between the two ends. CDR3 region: CASSSDRYTEAFF. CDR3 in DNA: TGTGCCAGCAGCTCTGACAGGTACACTGAAGCTTTCTTT. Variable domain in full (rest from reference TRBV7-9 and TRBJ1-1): DTGVSQNPRHKITKRGQNVTFRCDPISEHNRLYWYRQTLGQGPEFLTYFQNEAQLEKSRLLSDRFSAERPKGSFSTLEIQRTEQGDSAMYLCASSSDRYTEAFFGQGTRLTVV.

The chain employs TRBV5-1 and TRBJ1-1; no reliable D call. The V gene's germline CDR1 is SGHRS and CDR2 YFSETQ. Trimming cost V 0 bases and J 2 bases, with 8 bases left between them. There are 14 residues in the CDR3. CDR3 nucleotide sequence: TGCGCCAGCAGCTTGGCGTCCCTAAACACTGAAGCTTTCTTT. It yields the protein CASSLASLNTEAFF.

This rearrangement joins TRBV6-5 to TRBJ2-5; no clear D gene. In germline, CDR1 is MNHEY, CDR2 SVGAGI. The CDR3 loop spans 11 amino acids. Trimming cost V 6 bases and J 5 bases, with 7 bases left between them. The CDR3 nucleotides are TGTGCCAGCAGACAGTACGAGACCCAGTACTTC. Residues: CASRQYETQYF.

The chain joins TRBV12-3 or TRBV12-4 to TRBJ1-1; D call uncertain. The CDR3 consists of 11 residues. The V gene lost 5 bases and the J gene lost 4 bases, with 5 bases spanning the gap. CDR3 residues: CASSQSTEAFF. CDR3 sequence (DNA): TGTGCCAGCAGTCAATCCACTGAAGCTTTCTTT.

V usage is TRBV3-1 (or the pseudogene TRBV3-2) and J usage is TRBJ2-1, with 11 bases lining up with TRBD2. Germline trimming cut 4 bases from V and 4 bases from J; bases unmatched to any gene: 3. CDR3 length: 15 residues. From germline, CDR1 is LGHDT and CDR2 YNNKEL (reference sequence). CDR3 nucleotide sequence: TGTGCCAGCAGCCCGGGACTAGCGGCATACAATGAGCAGTTCTTC. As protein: CASSPGLAAYNEQFF.

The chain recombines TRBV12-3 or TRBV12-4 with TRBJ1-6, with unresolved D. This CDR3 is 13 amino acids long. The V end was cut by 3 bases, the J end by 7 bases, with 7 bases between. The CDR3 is CASSFSRNSPLHF. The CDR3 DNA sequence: TGTGCCAGCAGTTTTTCTCGGAATTCACCCCTCCACTTT.

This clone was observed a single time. The CDR3 bases are TGTGCCAGCAGAGGACAGGGGTACTACGAGCAGTACTTC. Amino acids: CASRGQGYYEQYF. The chain uses TRBV6-5 and TRBJ2-7; 9 bases line up with TRBD1. The germline gives CDR1 MNHEY, CDR2 SVGAGI. V lost 6 bases to trimming and J lost 3 bases; unmatched junction nucleotides: 3. The CDR3 is 13 amino acids.

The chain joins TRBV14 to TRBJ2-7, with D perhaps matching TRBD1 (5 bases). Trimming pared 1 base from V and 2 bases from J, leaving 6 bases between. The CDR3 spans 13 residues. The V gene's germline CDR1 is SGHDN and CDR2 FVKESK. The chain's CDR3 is CASSQVTAYEQYF. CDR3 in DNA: TGTGCCAGCAGCCAAGTGACAGCCTACGAGCAGTACTTC.

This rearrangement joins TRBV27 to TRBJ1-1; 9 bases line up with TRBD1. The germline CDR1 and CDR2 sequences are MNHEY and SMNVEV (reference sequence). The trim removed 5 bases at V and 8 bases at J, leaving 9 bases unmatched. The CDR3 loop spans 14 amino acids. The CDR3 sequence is CASSPTGTGLEAFF. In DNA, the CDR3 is TGTGCCAGCAGTCCGACCGGGACAGGGCTAGAAGCTTTCTTT.

The CDR3 region is CASSAKTSGIRNEQFF. CDR3 nucleotide sequence: TGTGCCAGTAGTGCTAAGACTAGCGGGATAAGGAATGAGCAGTTCTTC. The chain links TRBV19 to TRBJ2-1; 11 nucleotides line up with TRBD2. The CDR3 has 16 residues. The germline V gene encodes CDR1 LNHDA and CDR2 SQIVND (reference sequence). After removal of 5 bases from V and 7 bases from J, the junction contained 10 bases not matched to a gene.

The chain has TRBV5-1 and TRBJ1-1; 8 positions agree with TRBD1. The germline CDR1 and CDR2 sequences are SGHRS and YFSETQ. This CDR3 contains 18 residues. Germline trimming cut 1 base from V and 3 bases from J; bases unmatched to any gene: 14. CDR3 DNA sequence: TGCGCCAGCAGCTTGTCTGGCAGGGGGCTGTCAGGGGACACTGAAGCTTTCTTT. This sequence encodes CASSLSGRGLSGDTEAFF.

CDR3: CASSLSGRGSGYTF. CDR3 sequence (DNA): TGTGCCAGCAGCTTATCAGGCAGGGGGAGTGGCTACACCTTC. This rearrangement joins TRBV7-3 to TRBJ1-2, with 7 nucleotides matching TRBD1. The CDR3 covers 14 residues. CDR1 and CDR2 (germline): SGHTA, FQGTGA. The trim removed 2 bases at V and 7 bases at J, leaving 7 bases unmatched.

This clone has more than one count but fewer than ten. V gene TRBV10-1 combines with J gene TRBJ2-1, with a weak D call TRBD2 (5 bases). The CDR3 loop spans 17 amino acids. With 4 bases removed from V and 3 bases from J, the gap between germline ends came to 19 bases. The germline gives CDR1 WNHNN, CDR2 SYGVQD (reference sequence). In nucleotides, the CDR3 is TGCGCCAGCAGTGGTGGGAATGAGCGGAGAAACTACAATGAGCAGTTCTTC. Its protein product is CASSGGNERRNYNEQFF.

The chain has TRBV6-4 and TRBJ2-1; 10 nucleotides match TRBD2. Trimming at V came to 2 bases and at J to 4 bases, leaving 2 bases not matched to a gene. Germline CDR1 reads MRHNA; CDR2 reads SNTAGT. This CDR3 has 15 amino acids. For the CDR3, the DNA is TGTGCCAGCAGTGACCTAGCGGGAGAGTACAATGAGCAGTTCTTC. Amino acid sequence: CASSDLAGEYNEQFF.

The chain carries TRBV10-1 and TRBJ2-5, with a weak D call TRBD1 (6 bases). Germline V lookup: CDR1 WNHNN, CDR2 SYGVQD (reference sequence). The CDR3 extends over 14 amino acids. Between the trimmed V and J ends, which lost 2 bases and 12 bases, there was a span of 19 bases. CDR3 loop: CASSERRQGNHKYF. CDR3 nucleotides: TGCGCCAGCAGTGAGCGGCGGCAGGGGAATCATAAGTACTTC.

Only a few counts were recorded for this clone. For the CDR3, the DNA is TGTGCCAGCAGCTTGGCTGCTGGACTAGCGGGTTACAATGAGCAGTTCTTC. Its translation: CASSLAAGLAGYNEQFF. The chain is built from TRBV5-8 and TRBJ2-1; 11 bases map to TRBD2. V was pared by 0 bases and J by 4 bases, with 6 bases of the junction left unmatched. The CDR3 has 17 amino acids. Per germline, CDR1 SGHTS and CDR2 YDEGEE.

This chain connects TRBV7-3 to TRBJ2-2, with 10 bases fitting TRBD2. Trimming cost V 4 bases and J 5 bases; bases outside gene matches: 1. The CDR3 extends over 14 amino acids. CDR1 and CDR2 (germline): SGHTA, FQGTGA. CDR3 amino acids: CASSSGLATGELFF. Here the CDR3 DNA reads TGTGCCAGCAGCTCGGGACTAGCGACCGGGGAGCTGTTTTTT.

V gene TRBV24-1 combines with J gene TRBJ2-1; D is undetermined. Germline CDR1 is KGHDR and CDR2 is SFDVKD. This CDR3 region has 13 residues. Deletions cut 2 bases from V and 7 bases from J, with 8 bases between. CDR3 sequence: CATSDSGGNEQFF. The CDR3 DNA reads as TGTGCCACCAGTGATTCCGGCGGAAATGAGCAGTTCTTC.

For the CDR3, the DNA is TGTGCCAGCAGCCAAAGGGGGCAGTGGACTGAAGCTTTCTTT. It yields the protein CASSQRGQWTEAFF. This chain links TRBV3-1 (or the pseudogene TRBV3-2) with TRBJ1-1; 7 nucleotides line up with TRBD1. J was trimmed by 5 bases and V by 2 bases; bases with no gene match: 5. Germline assignment: CDR1 LGHDT and CDR2 YNNKEL (reference sequence). The CDR3 sequence is 14 residues long.

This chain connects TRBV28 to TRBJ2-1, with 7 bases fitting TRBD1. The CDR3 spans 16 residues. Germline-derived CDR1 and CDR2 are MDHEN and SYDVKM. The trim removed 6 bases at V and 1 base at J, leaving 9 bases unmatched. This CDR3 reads CASRSKGAVSYNEQFF. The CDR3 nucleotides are TGTGCCAGCAGGTCAAAGGGGGCCGTGTCCTACAATGAGCAGTTCTTC.

CDR3 coding DNA: TGTGCCAGCAGGGGGCTTGGGCTTGACTACGAGCAGTACTTC. Its translation is CASRGLGLDYEQYF. The rearrangement links TRBV3-1 (or the pseudogene TRBV3-2) to TRBJ2-7; D may be TRBD1 (5 bases). The length of the CDR3 is 14 residues. Deletions cut 6 bases from V and 3 bases from J, with 15 bases between. The germline gives CDR1 LGHDT, CDR2 YNNKEL (reference sequence).

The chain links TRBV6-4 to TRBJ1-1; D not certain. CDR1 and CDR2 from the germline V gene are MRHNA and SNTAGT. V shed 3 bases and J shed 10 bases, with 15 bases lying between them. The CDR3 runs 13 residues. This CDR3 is CASSETSIGRAFF. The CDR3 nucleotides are TGTGCCAGCAGTGAAACTTCCATAGGGAGAGCTTTCTTT.

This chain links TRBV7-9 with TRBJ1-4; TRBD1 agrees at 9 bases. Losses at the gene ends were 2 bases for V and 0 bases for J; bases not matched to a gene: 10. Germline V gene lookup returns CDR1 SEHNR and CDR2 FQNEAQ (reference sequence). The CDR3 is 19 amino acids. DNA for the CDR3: TGTGCCAGCAGCTTATTGAGGGGACAGGGACGTACAACTAATGAAAAACTGTTTTTT. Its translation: CASSLLRGQGRTTNEKLFF.

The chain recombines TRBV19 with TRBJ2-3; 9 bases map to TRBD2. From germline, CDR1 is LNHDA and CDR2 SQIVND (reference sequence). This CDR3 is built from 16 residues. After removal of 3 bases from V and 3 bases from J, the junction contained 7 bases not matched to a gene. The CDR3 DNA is TGTGCCAGTAGTATGGGACCGGGACTAGCTACAGATACGCAGTATTTT. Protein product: CASSMGPGLATDTQYF.

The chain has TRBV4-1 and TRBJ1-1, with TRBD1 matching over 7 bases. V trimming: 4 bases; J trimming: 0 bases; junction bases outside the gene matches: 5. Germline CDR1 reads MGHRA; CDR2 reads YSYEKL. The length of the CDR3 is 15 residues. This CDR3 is CASSPRTGLNTEAFF. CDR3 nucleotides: TGCGCCAGCAGCCCTCGGACAGGATTGAACACTGAAGCTTTCTTT.

In DNA form, the CDR3 reads TGTGCCAGCCAACAGGCGAGCTCCTATAATTCACCCCTCCACTTT. This gives the protein CASQQASSYNSPLHF. V usage is TRBV28 and J usage is TRBJ1-6; a possible D gene is TRBD1 (5 bases). The CDR3 is 15 amino acids. Trimming stripped 8 bases from V and 0 bases from J, with 11 bases between. Germline lookup yields CDR1 MDHEN and CDR2 SYDVKM.

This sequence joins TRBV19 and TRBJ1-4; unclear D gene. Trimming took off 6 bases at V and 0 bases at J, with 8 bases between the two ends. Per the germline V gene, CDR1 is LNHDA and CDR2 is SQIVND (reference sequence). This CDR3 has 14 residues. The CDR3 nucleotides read TGTGCCAGTAGCAACAGAGCAACTAATGAAAAACTGTTTTTT. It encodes CASSNRATNEKLFF.